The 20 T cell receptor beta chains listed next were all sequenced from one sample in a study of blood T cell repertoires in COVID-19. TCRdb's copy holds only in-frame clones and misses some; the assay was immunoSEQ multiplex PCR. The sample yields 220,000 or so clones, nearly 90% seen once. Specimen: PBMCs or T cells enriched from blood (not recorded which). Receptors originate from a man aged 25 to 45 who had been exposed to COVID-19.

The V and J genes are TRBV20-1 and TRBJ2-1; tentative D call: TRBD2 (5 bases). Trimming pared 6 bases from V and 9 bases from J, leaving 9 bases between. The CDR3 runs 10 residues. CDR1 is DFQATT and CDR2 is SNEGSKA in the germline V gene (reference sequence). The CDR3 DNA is TGCAGTGCCAGCGCGGGTGAGCAGTTCTTC. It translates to CSASAGEQFF.

CDR3 in DNA: TGTGCCAGCAGCCCCTCTAGCGGGTTCTCCTACAATGAGCAGTTCTTC. The encoded protein is CASSPSSGFSYNEQFF. The chain uses TRBV7-6 and TRBJ2-1, with 8 bases matching TRBD2. Per the germline V gene, CDR1 is SGHVS and CDR2 is FNYEAQ. The V and J ends lost 5 bases and 0 bases, in that order; junction bases with no gene match: 6. The CDR3 has 16 amino acids.

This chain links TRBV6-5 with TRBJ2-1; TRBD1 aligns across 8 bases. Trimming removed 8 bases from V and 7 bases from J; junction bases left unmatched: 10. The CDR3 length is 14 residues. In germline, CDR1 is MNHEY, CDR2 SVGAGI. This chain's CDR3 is CASVAGGGGNEQFF. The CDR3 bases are TGTGCCAGCGTGGCAGGGGGCGGAGGTAATGAGCAGTTCTTC.

The CDR3 DNA reads TGTGCCAGCAGCTCCGCGGGAGGAGAGACCCAGTACTTC. Translation: CASSSAGGETQYF. The V call is TRBV11-3, the J call TRBJ2-5; 8 bases agree with TRBD2. Germline V CDR1 and CDR2: SGHNT, YENEEA. J was trimmed by 4 bases and V by 4 bases; bases with no gene match: 2. The CDR3 covers 13 residues.

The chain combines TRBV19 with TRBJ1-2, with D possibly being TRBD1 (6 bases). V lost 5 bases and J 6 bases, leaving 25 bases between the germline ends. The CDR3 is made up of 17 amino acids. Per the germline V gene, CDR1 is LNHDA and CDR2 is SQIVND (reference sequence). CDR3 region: CASSPGGGSKIFHGYTF. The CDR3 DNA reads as TGTGCCAGTAGTCCCGGGGGGGGCAGCAAAATTTTTCATGGCTACACCTTC.

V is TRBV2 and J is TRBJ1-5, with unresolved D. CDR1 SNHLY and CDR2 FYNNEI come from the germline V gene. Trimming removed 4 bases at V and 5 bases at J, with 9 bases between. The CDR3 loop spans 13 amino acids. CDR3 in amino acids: CASSVWLDQPQHF. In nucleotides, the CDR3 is TGTGCCAGCAGTGTTTGGTTAGATCAGCCCCAGCATTTT.

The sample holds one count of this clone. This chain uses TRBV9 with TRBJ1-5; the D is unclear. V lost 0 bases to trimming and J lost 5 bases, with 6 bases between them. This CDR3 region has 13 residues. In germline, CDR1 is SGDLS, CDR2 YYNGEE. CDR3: CASSVVPDQPQHF. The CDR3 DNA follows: TGTGCCAGCAGCGTAGTCCCCGATCAGCCCCAGCATTTT.

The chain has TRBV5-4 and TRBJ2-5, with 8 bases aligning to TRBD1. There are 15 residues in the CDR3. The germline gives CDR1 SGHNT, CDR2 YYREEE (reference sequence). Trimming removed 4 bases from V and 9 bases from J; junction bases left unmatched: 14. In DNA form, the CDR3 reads TGTGCCAGCAGCCAGGGACAGGTCGAAGAGAGGGCCCAGTACTTC. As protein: CASSQGQVEERAQYF.

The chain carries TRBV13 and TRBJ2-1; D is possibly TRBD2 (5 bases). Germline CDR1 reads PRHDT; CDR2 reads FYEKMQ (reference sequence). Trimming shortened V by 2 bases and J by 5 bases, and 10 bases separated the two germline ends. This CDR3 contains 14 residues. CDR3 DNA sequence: TGTGCCAGCAGCTTATGGGCGGGCCACAATGAGCAGTTCTTC. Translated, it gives CASSLWAGHNEQFF.

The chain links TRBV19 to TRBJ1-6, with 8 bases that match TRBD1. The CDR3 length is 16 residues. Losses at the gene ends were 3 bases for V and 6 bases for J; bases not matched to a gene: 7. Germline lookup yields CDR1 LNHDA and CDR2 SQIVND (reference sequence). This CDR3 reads CASSMDGTGFNSPLHF. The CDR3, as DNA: TGTGCCAGTAGTATGGACGGGACAGGTTTTAATTCACCCCTCCACTTT. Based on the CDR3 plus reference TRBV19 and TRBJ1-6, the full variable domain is DGGITQSPKYLFRKEGQNVTLSCEQNLNHDAMYWYRQDPGQGLRLIYYSQIVNDFQKGDIAEGYSVSREKKESFPLTVTSAQKNPTAFYLCASSMDGTGFNSPLHFGNGTRLTVT.

The chain's CDR3 is CASSRAVAGSLFSTDTQYF. The CDR3 region has the DNA TGTGCCAGCAGTCGGGCGGTCGCGGGGTCCCTTTTTAGCACAGATACGCAGTATTTT. The chain links TRBV7-9 to TRBJ2-3, with a weak D call TRBD2 (6 bases). Between the trimmed V and J ends, which lost 6 bases and 0 bases, there was a span of 25 bases. CDR1 is SEHNR, CDR2 FQNEAQ, per germline (reference sequence). The CDR3 is made up of 19 amino acids.

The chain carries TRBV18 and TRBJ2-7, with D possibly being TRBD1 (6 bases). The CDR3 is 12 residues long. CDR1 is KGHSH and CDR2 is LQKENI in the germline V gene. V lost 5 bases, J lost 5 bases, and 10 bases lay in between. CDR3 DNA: TGTGCCAGCTCAGATGAGGGGGACGAGCAGTACTTC. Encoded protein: CASSDEGDEQYF.

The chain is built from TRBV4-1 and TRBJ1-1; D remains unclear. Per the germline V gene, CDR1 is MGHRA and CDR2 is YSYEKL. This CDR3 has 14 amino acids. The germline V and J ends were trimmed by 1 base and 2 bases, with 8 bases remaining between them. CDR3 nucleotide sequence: TGCGCCAGCAGCCAAGGATACAGAAACACTGAAGCTTTCTTT. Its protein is CASSQGYRNTEAFF.

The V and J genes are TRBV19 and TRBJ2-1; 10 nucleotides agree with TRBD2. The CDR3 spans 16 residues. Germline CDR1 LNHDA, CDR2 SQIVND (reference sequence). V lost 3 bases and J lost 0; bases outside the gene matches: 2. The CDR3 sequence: CASSMASGSSYNEQFF. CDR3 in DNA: TGTGCCAGTAGTATGGCTAGCGGGAGCTCCTACAATGAGCAGTTCTTC.

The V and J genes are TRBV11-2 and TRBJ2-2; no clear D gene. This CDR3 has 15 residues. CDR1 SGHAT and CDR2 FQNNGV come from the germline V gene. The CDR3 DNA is TGTGCTAGCCACCCCGGGTCCCCGGCTTCGGGGGAGCTGTTTTTT. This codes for CASHPGSPASGELFF. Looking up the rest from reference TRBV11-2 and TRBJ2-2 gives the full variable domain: EAGVAQSPRYKIIEKRQSVAFWCNPISGHATLYWYQQILGQGPKLLIQFQNNGVVDDSQLPKDRFSAERLKGVDSTLKIQPAKLEDSAVYLCASHPGSPASGELFFGEGSRLTVL.

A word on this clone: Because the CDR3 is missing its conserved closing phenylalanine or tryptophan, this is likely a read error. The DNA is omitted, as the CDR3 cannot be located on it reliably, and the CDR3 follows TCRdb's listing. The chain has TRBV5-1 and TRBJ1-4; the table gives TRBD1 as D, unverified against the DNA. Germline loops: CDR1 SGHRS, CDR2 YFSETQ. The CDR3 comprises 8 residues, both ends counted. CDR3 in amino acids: CASGPGAV.

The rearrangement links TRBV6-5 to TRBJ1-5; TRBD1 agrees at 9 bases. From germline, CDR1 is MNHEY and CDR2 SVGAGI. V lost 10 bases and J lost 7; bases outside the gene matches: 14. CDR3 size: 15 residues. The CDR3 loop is CATKQGAPPGQPQHF. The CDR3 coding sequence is TGTGCCACCAAACAGGGGGCGCCCCCAGGGCAGCCCCAGCATTTT.

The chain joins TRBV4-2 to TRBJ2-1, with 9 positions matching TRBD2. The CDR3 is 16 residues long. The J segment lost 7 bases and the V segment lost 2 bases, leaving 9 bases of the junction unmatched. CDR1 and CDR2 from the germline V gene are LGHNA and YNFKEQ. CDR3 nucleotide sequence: TGTGCCAGCAGCCAACCCTCTAGCGGGGTGAAGAATGAGCAGTTCTTC. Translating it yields CASSQPSSGVKNEQFF.

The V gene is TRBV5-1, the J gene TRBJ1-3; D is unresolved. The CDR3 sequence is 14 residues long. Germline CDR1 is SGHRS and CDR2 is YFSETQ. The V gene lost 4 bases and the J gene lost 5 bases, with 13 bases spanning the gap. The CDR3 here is CASSPGRSRNTIYF. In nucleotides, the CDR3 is TGCGCCAGCAGCCCCGGGAGGTCAAGAAACACCATATATTTT.

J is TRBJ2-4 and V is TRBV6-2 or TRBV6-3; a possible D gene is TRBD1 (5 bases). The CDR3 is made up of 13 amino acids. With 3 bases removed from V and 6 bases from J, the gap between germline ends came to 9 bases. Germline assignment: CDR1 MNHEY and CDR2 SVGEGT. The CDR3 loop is CASSYGRVNIQYF. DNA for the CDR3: TGTGCCAGCAGTTATGGCAGGGTAAACATTCAGTACTTC.